Below are 10 T cell receptor beta chains sequenced from a single sample in a study of blood T cell repertoires in COVID-19. The table came from immunoSEQ multiplex PCR; TCRdb's copy has only in-frame clones and leaves some out. The sample gives under 450,000 clones, around 83% of which show up once; around 5% is in the top ten. The sequenced sample was PBMCs or T cells enriched from blood (not recorded which). The receptors come from a woman aged 45-65 years who had recovered from COVID-19.

This chain uses TRBV4-1 with TRBJ2-1, with D possibly being TRBD2 (7 bases). Germline V CDR1 and CDR2: MGHRA, YSYEKL. The CDR3 spans 16 residues. The V gene lost 7 bases and the J gene lost 5 bases, with 21 bases spanning the gap. CDR3 nucleotide sequence: TGCGCCAGCAAACACGCTTTGCGGGGGCTAAACAATGAGCAGTTCTTC. It encodes CASKHALRGLNNEQFF.

V is TRBV20-1 and J is TRBJ2-7; TRBD1 might be the D (5 bases). Between the trimmed V and J ends, which lost 3 bases and 4 bases, there was a span of 10 bases. Germline assignment: CDR1 DFQATT and CDR2 SNEGSKA (reference sequence). The CDR3 runs 12 residues. In DNA form, the CDR3 reads TGCAGTGCTAGTAAGGGGAAGTACGAGCAGTACTTC. Translating gives CSASKGKYEQYF.

The chain has TRBV5-4 and TRBJ1-1; D gene uncertain. The V end lost 0 bases, the J end lost 2 bases, and 8 bases lay between the germline ends. The germline gives CDR1 SGHNT, CDR2 YYREEE (reference sequence). This CDR3 comprises 14 residues. DNA of the CDR3: TGTGCCAGCAGCTTGGACACAGTCAACACTGAAGCTTTCTTT. Its translation is CASSLDTVNTEAFF.

The chain joins TRBV7-2 to TRBJ1-3, with D hard to call. CDR3 length equals 14 residues. V was clipped by 2 bases and J by 7 bases, with 12 bases between them. CDR1 and CDR2 (germline): SGHTA, FQGNSA. CDR3 nucleotides: TGTGCCAGCAGCTTAAGAGGGTTGACGAACACCATATATTTT. This encodes CASSLRGLTNTIYF.

V is TRBV6-6 and J is TRBJ2-1; D uncertain. The CDR3 spans 14 residues. Germline CDR1 is MNHNY and CDR2 is SVGAGI (reference sequence). V lost 0 bases and J 6 bases, leaving 9 bases between the germline ends. The CDR3 loop reads CASSYSRNGNEQFF. The CDR3 DNA is TGTGCCAGCAGTTACTCGAGGAACGGCAATGAGCAGTTCTTC.

The J gene is TRBJ1-3, the V gene TRBV19; no clear D. Germline assignment: CDR1 LNHDA and CDR2 SQIVND (reference sequence). V was pared by 5 bases and J by 0 bases, with 8 bases between. The CDR3 is 14 amino acids. The CDR3 region has the DNA TGTGCCAGTAGTGTCGGTCCCTCTGGAAACACCATATATTTT. This sequence encodes CASSVGPSGNTIYF. Complete variable domain (other parts from reference TRBV19 and TRBJ1-3): DGGITQSPKYLFRKEGQNVTLSCEQNLNHDAMYWYRQDPGQGLRLIYYSQIVNDFQKGDIAEGYSVSREKKESFPLTVTSAQKNPTAFYLCASSVGPSGNTIYFGEGSWLTVV.

The chain couples TRBV6-5 to TRBJ1-2, with 10 bases fitting TRBD1. V shed 4 bases, J shed 4 bases, and the junction held 6 bases outside the gene matches. The CDR3 sequence is 15 residues long. Germline V gene data show CDR1 as MNHEY and CDR2 as SVGAGI. CDR3 DNA: TGTGCCAGCAGTTTAACGACAGGGGGCAGCTATGGCTACACCTTC. Its protein is CASSLTTGGSYGYTF.

This chain links TRBV14 with TRBJ1-2; D not resolved. The CDR3 has 12 residues. CDR1 and CDR2 from the germline V gene are SGHDN and FVKESK. V lost 6 bases and J 5 bases, leaving 10 bases between the germline ends. The CDR3 here is CASSSSGYGYTF. CDR3 DNA sequence: TGTGCCAGCAGTTCCTCAGGATATGGCTACACCTTC. The variable domain in full, completed from reference TRBV14 and TRBJ1-2, reads EAGVTQFPSHSVIEKGQTVTLRCDPISGHDNLYWYRRVMGKEIKFLLHFVKESKQDESGMPNNRFLAERTGGTYSTLKVQPAELEDSGVYFCASSSSGYGYTFGSGTRLTVV.

The V call is TRBV6-2 or TRBV6-3, the J call TRBJ1-3; D call uncertain. The CDR3 loop spans 16 amino acids. V was trimmed by 2 bases and J by 0 bases, leaving 11 bases between them. Looked up from germline, CDR1 is MNHEY and CDR2 is SVGEGT. CDR3 in DNA: TGTGCCAGCAGTTACAGAGGCCTACCCTCTGGAAACACCATATATTTT. Its translation is CASSYRGLPSGNTIYF.

The rearrangement joins TRBV5-5 to TRBJ1-1; D uncertain. The CDR3 loop spans 14 amino acids. The germline gives CDR1 SGHKS, CDR2 YYEKEE (reference sequence). V was pared by 3 bases and J by 1 base, with 10 bases between. CDR3 loop: CASSSVHENTEAFF. In DNA form, the CDR3 reads TGTGCCAGCAGCTCCGTACACGAGAACACTGAAGCTTTCTTT. The full variable domain, its missing parts supplied by reference TRBV5-5 and TRBJ1-1, is DAGVTQSPTHLIKTRGQQVTLRCSPISGHKSVSWYQQVLGQGPQFIFQYYEKEERGRGNFPDRFSARQFPNYSSELNVNALLLGDSALYLCASSSVHENTEAFFGQGTRLTVV.